This TCR beta chain appears in the sequencing data of a study of shared clonotypes between healthy human individuals. Whole-study context: Contributing individuals were a couple of females and a few males aged 18 to 49. Whole-study results and caveats: As a rule, naive subsets had a larger estimated richness than memory subsets.

Genomic DNA belonging to each subset was distributed in equal measure over several immunoSEQ plates. This table comes from immunoSEQ multiplex PCR, and its TCRdb copy is limited to in-frame clones, with some not included. The data hold around 1.1 million clones, with around three quarters observed a single time. From germline, CDR1 is SGHTA and CDR2 FQGNSA. The length of the CDR3 is 16 residues. The ends lost 2 bases at V and 7 bases at J; junction bases unmatched: 8. Of note for this clone: Its antigen is unidentified.

This chain uses TRBV7-2 with TRBJ2-1; 10 nucleotides align to TRBD2. The sample was memory CD4+ T cells from PBMCs. Subset defined: CD45RA-negative fraction. The origin of this receptor is a young man in good health. Some clones in this sample may be carry-over from other donors' samples. CDR3 DNA: TGTGCCAGCAGCTTATGGGCTAGCGGGAGTGGAAATGAGCAGTTCTTC. Its translation: CASSLWASGSGNEQFF.